Sequencing of this T cell receptor (beta chain) was carried out in a study of tumor and adjacent non-tumor tissue in lung cancer. This sample's RNA came from whole unsorted tissue. Distant lung tissue was collected more than 3 cm away from the tumor edge. Study-wide results and caveats: In normal lung, the top 100 clones were significantly more dominant than in tumor.

Three rounds of nested PCR, following a modified ARM-PCR protocol, produced the TCRbeta library. One entry per CDR3 protein, called by TCRdb with MiXCR from the multiplex PCR reads. The data hold 94,000 or so distinct CDR3 sequences, with around 80% observed a single time. Note on this clonotype: What it binds is not known.

Germline assignment: CDR1 SQVTM and CDR2 ANQGSEA. V lost 7 bases, J lost 7 bases, and 16 bases lay in between. This CDR3 has 12 amino acids. The TCR was taken from a woman between 45 and 60 years old with non-small cell lung cancer. Sequencing was carried out using distant non-tumor lung tissue. The genes are TRBV29-1 and TRBJ1-2; no clear D gene. CDR3 nucleotide sequence: TGCAGCGCAACGAAGGGCGACTGTGGCTACACCTTC. As protein: CSATKGDCGYTF.